This TCR beta chain came from a study of blood T cell repertoires in COVID-19. Study-level information: Samples of COVID-19 (acute and convalescent) were obtained from the United States, Italy and Spain.

The V segment lost 6 bases and the J segment 5 bases; nucleotides outside the gene matches: 7. This CDR3 has 14 residues. Germline V gives CDR1 SGHTA, CDR2 FQGNSA. Per the study methods: By means of reference gene primer amplification, nucleated cell counts were estimated. TCRdb's table, derived via immunoSEQ multiplex PCR, lists solely in-frame clones and lacks some. V, J and clone size reflect that table, while D and trimming were determined from the DNA. The sample contains about 100,000 clones, about 88% of which appear only once. What was sequenced was peripheral blood. The receptor was isolated from an elderly man with acute or convalescent COVID-19. The J gene is TRBJ1-1, the V gene TRBV7-2; 9 nucleotides match TRBD1. The CDR3 reads CASSFQGQGTEAFF. CDR3 DNA sequence: TGTGCCAGCAGTTTTCAGGGACAGGGTACTGAAGCTTTCTTT.